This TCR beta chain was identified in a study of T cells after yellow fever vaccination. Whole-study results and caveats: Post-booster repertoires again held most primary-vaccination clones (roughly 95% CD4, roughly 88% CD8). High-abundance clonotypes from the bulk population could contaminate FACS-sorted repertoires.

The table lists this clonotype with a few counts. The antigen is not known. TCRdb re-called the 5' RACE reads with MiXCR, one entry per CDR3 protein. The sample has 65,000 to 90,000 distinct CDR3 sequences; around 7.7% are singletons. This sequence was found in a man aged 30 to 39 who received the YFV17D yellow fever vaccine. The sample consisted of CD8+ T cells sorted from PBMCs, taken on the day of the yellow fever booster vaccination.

In nucleotides, the CDR3 is TGTGCCAGCAGTGCCCTAGCGGGAGGCAATGAGCAGTTCTTC. Encoded protein: CASSALAGGNEQFF. The V call is TRBV27, the J call TRBJ2-1; TRBD2 matches at 11 bases. V lost 5 bases to trimming and J lost 6 bases; unmatched junction nucleotides: 3. The CDR3 is 14 residues long. Germline CDR1 MNHEY, CDR2 SMNVEV (reference sequence).